This TCR beta chain was sequenced for a study of cytomegalovirus exposure and HLA in healthy donors. This clone turned up a few times. Antigen: not known. Overall study findings and caveats: Across donors, most TCRs were seen rarely, yet some public ones were widespread.

A multiplex PCR was run with 60 Vbeta primers and 13 Jbeta primers. The data were produced by immunoSEQ multiplex PCR, yet TCRdb's version contains in-frame clones alone and is incomplete. The data contain 64,000 or so clones, roughly 70% of them seen just once; the ten biggest clones take up more than 8%. This CDR3 is built from 12 residues. Germline values: CDR1 SGHTA, CDR2 FQGNSA. Between the trimmed V and J ends, which lost 4 bases and 5 bases, there was a span of 8 bases. The receptor comes from a woman between 50 and 59 years old in good health and CMV-seropositive. V gene TRBV7-2 combines with J gene TRBJ1-1; D perhaps matches TRBD1 (6 bases). Sequenced: PBMCs. DNA for the CDR3: TGTGCCAGCAGCTACGGACAGACTGAAGCTTTCTTT. It is translated as CASSYGQTEAFF.